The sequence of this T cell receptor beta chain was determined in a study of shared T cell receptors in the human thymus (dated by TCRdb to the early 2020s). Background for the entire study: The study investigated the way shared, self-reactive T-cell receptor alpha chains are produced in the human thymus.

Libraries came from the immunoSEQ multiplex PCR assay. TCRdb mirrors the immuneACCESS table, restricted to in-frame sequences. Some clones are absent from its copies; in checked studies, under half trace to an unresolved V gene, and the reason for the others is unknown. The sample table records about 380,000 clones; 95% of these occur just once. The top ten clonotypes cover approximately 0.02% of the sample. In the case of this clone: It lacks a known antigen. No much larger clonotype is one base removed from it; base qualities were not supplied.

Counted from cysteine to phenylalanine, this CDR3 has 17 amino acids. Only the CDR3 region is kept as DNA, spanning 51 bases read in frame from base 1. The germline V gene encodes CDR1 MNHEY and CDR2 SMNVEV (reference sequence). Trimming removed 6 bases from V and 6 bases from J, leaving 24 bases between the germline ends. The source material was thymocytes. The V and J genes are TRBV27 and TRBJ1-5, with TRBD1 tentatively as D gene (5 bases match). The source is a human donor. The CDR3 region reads CASRSNTGSSRGQPQHF. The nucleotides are TGTGCCAGCAGAAGTAATACAGGATCCAGTCGGGGTCAGCCCCAGCATTTT.